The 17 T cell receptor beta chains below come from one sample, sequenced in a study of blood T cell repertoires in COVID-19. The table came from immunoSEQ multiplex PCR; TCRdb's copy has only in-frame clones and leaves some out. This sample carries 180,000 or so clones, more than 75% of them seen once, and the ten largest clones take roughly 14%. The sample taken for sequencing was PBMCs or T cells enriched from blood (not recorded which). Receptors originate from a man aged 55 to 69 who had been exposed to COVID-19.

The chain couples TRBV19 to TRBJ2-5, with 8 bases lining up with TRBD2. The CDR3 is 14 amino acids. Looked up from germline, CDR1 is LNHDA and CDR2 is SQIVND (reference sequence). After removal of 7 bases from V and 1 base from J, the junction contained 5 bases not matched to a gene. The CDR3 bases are TGTGCCAGTACCGGTAGCGGGACCCAAGAGACCCAGTACTTC. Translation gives CASTGSGTQETQYF.

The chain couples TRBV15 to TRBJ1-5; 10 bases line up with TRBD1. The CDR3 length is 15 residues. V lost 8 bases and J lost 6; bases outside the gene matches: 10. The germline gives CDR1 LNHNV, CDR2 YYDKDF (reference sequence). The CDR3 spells CATSTPGTGVQPQHF. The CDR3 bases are TGTGCCACCTCTACACCCGGGACAGGGGTTCAGCCCCAGCATTTT.

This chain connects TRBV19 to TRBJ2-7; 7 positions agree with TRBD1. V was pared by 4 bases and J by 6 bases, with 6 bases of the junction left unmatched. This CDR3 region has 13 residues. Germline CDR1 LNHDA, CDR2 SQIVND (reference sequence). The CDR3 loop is CASSTRRQGEQYF. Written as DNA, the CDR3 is TGTGCCAGTAGTACCCGCCGACAGGGCGAGCAGTACTTC.

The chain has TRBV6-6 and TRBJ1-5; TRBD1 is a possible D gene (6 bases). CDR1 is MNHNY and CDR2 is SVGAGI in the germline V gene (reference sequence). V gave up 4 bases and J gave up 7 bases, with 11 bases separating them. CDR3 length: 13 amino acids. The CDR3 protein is CASSSVRGQPQHF. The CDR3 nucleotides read TGTGCCAGCAGTTCGGTCAGGGGACAGCCCCAGCATTTT.

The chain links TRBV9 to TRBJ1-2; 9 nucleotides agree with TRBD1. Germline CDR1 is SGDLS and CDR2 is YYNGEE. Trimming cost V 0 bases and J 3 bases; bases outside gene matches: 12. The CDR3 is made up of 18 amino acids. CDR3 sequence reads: CASSVESGTGFRYYGYTF. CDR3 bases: TGTGCCAGCAGCGTAGAATCCGGGACAGGGTTTCGTTACTATGGCTACACCTTC.

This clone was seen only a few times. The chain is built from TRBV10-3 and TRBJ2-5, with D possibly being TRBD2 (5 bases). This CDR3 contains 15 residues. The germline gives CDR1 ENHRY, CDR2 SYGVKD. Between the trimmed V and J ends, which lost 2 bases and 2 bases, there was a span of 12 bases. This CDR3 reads CAISEHPGRQETQYF. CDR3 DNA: TGTGCCATCAGTGAGCACCCGGGAAGACAAGAGACCCAGTACTTC.

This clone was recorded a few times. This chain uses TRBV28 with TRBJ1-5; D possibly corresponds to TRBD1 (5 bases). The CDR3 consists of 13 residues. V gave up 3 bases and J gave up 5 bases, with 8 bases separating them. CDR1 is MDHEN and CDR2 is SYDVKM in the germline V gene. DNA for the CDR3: TGTGCCAGCAGTTTCCCGGGGGATCAGCCCCAGCATTTT. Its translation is CASSFPGDQPQHF.

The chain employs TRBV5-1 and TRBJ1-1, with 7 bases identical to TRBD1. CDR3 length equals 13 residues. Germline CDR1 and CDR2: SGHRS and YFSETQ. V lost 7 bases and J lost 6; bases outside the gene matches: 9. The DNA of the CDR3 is TGCGCCAGCCGAATCAACAGGGGCGCTGAAGCTTTCTTT. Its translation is CASRINRGAEAFF.

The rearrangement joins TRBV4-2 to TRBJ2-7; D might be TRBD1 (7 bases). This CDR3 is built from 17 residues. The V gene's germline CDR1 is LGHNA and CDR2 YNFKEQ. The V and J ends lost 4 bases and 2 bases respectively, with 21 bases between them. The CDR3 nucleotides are TGTGCCAGCAGCCGACTTCCGGCGGGACAGCAAACCTACGAGCAGTACTTC. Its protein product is CASSRLPAGQQTYEQYF.

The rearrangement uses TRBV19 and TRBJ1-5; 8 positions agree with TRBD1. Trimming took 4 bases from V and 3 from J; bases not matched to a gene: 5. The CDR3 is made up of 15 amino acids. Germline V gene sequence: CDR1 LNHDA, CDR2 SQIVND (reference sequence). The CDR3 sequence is CASSTGQGNNQPQHF. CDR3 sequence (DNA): TGTGCCAGTAGTACCGGACAGGGAAACAATCAGCCCCAGCATTTT.

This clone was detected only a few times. The CDR3 DNA sequence: TGTGCCAGCAGCCAATTCACAGGGGGGGATTCACCCCTCCACTTT. Translation: CASSQFTGGDSPLHF. The chain combines TRBV3-1 (or the pseudogene TRBV3-2) with TRBJ1-6; 8 bases map to TRBD1. From germline, CDR1 is LGHDT and CDR2 YNNKEL (reference sequence). The CDR3 is 15 amino acids. Unmatched junction bases numbered 5, after V lost 2 bases and J lost 8 bases.

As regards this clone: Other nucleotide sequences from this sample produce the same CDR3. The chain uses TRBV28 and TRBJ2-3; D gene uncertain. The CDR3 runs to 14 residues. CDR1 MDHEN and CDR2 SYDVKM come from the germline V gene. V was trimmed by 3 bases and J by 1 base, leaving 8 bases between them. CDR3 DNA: TGTGCCAGCAGTTTTGTCGCAGGCACAGATACGCAGTATTTT. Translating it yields CASSFVAGTDTQYF.

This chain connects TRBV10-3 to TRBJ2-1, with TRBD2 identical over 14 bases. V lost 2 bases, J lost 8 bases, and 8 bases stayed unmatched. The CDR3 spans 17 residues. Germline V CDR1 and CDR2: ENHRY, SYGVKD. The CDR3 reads CAISEGTSGGTLDEQFF. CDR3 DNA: TGTGCCATCAGTGAGGGGACTAGCGGGGGTACTTTGGATGAGCAGTTCTTC.

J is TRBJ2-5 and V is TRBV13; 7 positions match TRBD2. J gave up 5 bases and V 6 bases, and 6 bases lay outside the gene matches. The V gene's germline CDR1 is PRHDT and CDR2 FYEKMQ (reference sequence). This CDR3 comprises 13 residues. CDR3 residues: CASRIAGAETQYF. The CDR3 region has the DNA TGTGCCAGCAGAATCGCGGGAGCGGAGACCCAGTACTTC.

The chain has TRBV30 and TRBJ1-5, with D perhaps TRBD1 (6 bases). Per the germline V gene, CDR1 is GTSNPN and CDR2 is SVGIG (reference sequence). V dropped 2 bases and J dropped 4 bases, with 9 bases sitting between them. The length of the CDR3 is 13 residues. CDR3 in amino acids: CAWSTQGNQPQHF. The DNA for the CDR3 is TGTGCCTGGAGTACACAGGGTAATCAGCCCCAGCATTTT.

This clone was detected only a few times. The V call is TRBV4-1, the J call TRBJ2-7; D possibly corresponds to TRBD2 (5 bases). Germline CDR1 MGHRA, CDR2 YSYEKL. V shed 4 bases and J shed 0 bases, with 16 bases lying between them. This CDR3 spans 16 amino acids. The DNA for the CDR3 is TGCGCCAGCAGCCTCCTACTAGTGATTGGCTCCTACGAGCAGTACTTC. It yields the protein CASSLLLVIGSYEQYF.

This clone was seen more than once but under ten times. The CDR3 DNA reads TGCGCCAGCAGCTCCGATGGCGGGCTCTATCAGCCCCAGCATTTT. Its protein is CASSSDGGLYQPQHF. The chain combines TRBV5-1 with TRBJ1-5; D gene unclear. The germline V gene has CDR1 SGHRS and CDR2 YFSETQ. The V gene lost 3 bases and the J gene lost 5 bases, with 15 bases spanning the gap. The CDR3 length is 15 residues.